The 28 T cell receptor beta chains below come from one sample, sequenced in a study of shared clonotypes between healthy human individuals. The naive CD8 population came from CD45RO-negative cells selected for CCR7, without terminally differentiated effector memory CD45RA+ cells. Sequenced by immunoSEQ multiplex PCR; TCRdb stores in-frame clones only, minus some. This table has roughly 570,000 clones, 95% to 98% appearing once. The sequencing input was naive CD8+ T cells sorted from blood. These receptors all come from a young man in good health.

The J gene is TRBJ2-1, the V gene TRBV7-3; D tentatively reads TRBD1 or TRBD2 (5 bases each). Trimming pared 2 bases from V and 0 bases from J, leaving 11 bases between. Germline V gene data show CDR1 as SGHTA and CDR2 as FQGTGA. The CDR3 has 16 residues. The CDR3 loop is CASSLFPGSSYNEQFF. CDR3 DNA sequence: TGTGCCAGCAGCTTATTCCCAGGGAGCTCCTACAATGAGCAGTTCTTC.

The J gene is TRBJ2-1, the V gene TRBV15; TRBD2 matches at 9 bases. Trimming cost V 0 bases and J 5 bases; bases outside gene matches: 17. The CDR3 is 20 amino acids. The V gene's germline CDR1 is LNHNV and CDR2 YYDKDF (reference sequence). CDR3 sequence reads: CATSRDWARVAGVSDNEQFF. The CDR3 bases are TGTGCCACCAGCAGAGACTGGGCCCGGGTAGCGGGAGTTAGTGACAATGAGCAGTTCTTC.

This clone showed up just once. The genes are TRBV6-5 and TRBJ2-1; D is uncertain. The CDR3 spans 13 residues. V was clipped by 8 bases and J by 8 bases, with 16 bases between them. The germline gives CDR1 MNHEY, CDR2 SVGAGI. Here the CDR3 DNA reads TGTGCCAGCTCGATCCCTTTACTTGATGAGCAGTTCTTC. Amino acids: CASSIPLLDEQFF.

The J gene is TRBJ2-3, the V gene TRBV9, with 10 bases identical to TRBD2. CDR3 length equals 15 residues. CDR1 is SGDLS and CDR2 is YYNGEE in the germline V gene. Trimming at V came to 3 bases and at J to 6 bases, leaving 7 bases not matched to a gene. CDR3 nucleotide sequence: TGTGCCAGCAGCGCCAGCGGGAGGGCCGGCGATACGCAGTATTTT. This codes for CASSASGRAGDTQYF.

The chain uses TRBV27 and TRBJ2-7, with 9 bases matching TRBD2. This CDR3 spans 15 amino acids. Germline-derived CDR1 and CDR2 are MNHEY and SMNVEV (reference sequence). The J segment lost 3 bases and the V segment lost 5 bases, leaving 8 bases of the junction unmatched. The CDR3 sequence: CASSAGTSIDYEQYF. DNA of the CDR3: TGTGCCAGCAGTGCCGGGACTAGCATTGACTACGAGCAGTACTTC.

This clone was seen just once. Sequence at one end of the junction differs from germline and may be a read error. V and J are TRBV18 and TRBJ2-5; no clear D gene. CDR1 is KGHSH and CDR2 is LQKENI in the germline V gene. The CDR3 extends over 16 amino acids. The CDR3 region is CASSAPRNGAQETQYF. For the CDR3, the DNA is TGTGCCAGCTCAGCACCTAGGAATGGAGCCCAAGAGACCCAGTACTTC.

This clone was seen once. This chain links TRBV30 with TRBJ2-2; 9 bases line up with TRBD1. CDR1 GTSNPN and CDR2 SVGIG come from the germline V gene (reference sequence). The CDR3 extends over 14 amino acids. V gave up 6 bases and J gave up 6 bases; unmatched junction bases: 8. CDR3 sequence: CACAGTGKAGELFF. The DNA of the CDR3 is TGTGCCTGTGCCGGGACAGGGAAGGCCGGGGAGCTGTTTTTT.

V and J are TRBV7-6 and TRBJ1-4; possibly TRBD1 for D (6 bases). This CDR3 comprises 14 residues. V was cut by 1 base and J by 8 bases, with 11 bases left in between. Germline loops: CDR1 SGHVS, CDR2 FNYEAQ. The CDR3 DNA reads TGTGCCAGCAGCTTAGAACAGGGAGGAGAAAAACTGTTTTTT. Translated: CASSLEQGGEKLFF.

CDR3 nucleotide sequence: TGTGCCAGTTCTAGCGGGATCTACGAGCAGTACTTC. Its protein product is CASSSGIYEQYF. The chain employs TRBV25-1 and TRBJ2-7, with TRBD2 matching 9 bases. The CDR3 totals 12 residues. Germline CDR1 is MGHDK and CDR2 is SYGVNS. J was trimmed by 3 bases and V by 9 bases; bases with no gene match: 3.

The chain uses TRBV19 and TRBJ1-1, with TRBD1 matching over 7 bases. This CDR3 contains 17 residues. Per germline, CDR1 LNHDA and CDR2 SQIVND (reference sequence). The V gene end was trimmed by 1 base and the J gene end by 0 bases; junction bases not matched to a gene: 8. CDR3 loop: CASSIGAQGNVNTEAFF. The CDR3 nucleotides read TGTGCCAGTAGTATAGGGGCACAGGGGAACGTGAACACTGAAGCTTTCTTT.

The sample holds a few counts of this clone. The chain employs TRBV10-2 and TRBJ2-2; D gene unclear. The CDR3 has 13 residues. V was shortened by 10 bases and J by 6 bases, with 15 bases between the two germline ends. Germline loops: CDR1 WSHSY, CDR2 SAAADI. CDR3 sequence reads: CATSRSVSGELFF. The CDR3 DNA follows: TGCGCCACCTCACGGTCCGTATCCGGGGAGCTGTTTTTT.

The chain joins TRBV7-9 to TRBJ2-7, with D maybe TRBD1 (5 bases). With 6 bases removed from V and 3 bases from J, the gap between germline ends came to 9 bases. The CDR3 has 12 residues. The germline gives CDR1 SEHNR, CDR2 FQNEAQ (reference sequence). The CDR3 spells CASRPDSYEQYF. Here the CDR3 DNA reads TGTGCCAGCAGACCTGACAGCTACGAGCAGTACTTC.

The V gene is TRBV7-2, the J gene TRBJ2-1; 7 bases are shared with TRBD2. V shed 5 bases and J 4 bases; nucleotides not matched to a gene: 8. The CDR3 totals 15 residues. CDR1 is SGHTA and CDR2 is FQGNSA in the germline V gene. The CDR3 region has the DNA TGTGCCAGCAGCCTCCTCCCTAGCGGTTACAATGAGCAGTTCTTC. Translating gives CASSLLPSGYNEQFF.

This chain uses TRBV28 with TRBJ1-1; D unclear. In germline, CDR1 is MDHEN, CDR2 SYDVKM. The germline V and J ends were trimmed by 3 bases and 7 bases, with 12 bases remaining between them. This CDR3 spans 13 amino acids. CDR3 loop: CASSLERVNEAFF. CDR3 in DNA: TGTGCCAGCAGTTTGGAGAGGGTGAATGAAGCTTTCTTT.

Points on this clone: At the DNA level, this CDR3 is encoded by other sequences in the same sample as well. The gene calls are TRBV2 and TRBJ2-7, with 7 bases identical to TRBD1. Germline-derived CDR1 and CDR2 are SNHLY and FYNNEI. The CDR3 covers 14 residues. The junction had 9 bases not matched to a gene; V was cut back by 5 bases and J by 5 bases. Written as DNA, the CDR3 is TGTGCCAGCAGTCCACAACAGGGGCTGGACGAGCAGTACTTC. Its translation: CASSPQQGLDEQYF.

This clone occurred once. The chain employs TRBV11-2 and TRBJ2-7; TRBD2 might be the D (7 bases). The ends were cut back, 4 bases at V and 3 bases at J, with 16 bases in the middle. The V gene's germline CDR1 is SGHAT and CDR2 FQNNGV. This CDR3 has 15 residues. CDR3 nucleotides: TGTGCCAGCAGCTCCCAGGGGCGGGAGTTCTACGAGCAGTACTTC. Amino acid sequence: CASSSQGREFYEQYF.

V is TRBV5-1 and J is TRBJ1-3; D is perhaps TRBD1 (5 bases). Trimming pared 0 bases from V and 0 bases from J, leaving 13 bases between. Germline CDR1 is SGHRS and CDR2 is YFSETQ. This CDR3 has 17 amino acids. CDR3 sequence reads: CASSLGWGEHSGNTIYF. For the CDR3, the DNA is TGCGCCAGCAGCTTGGGCTGGGGGGAACACTCTGGAAACACCATATATTTT.

This chain uses TRBV6-1 with TRBJ2-1; TRBD2 agrees at 13 bases. CDR3 length: 19 amino acids. Germline V gene sequence: CDR1 MNHNS, CDR2 SASEGT. V dropped 2 bases and J dropped 7; count of bases not matched to a gene: 14. CDR3 protein: CASSEPMMGTSGKWNEQFF. The CDR3, as DNA: TGTGCCAGCAGTGAACCGATGATGGGGACTAGCGGGAAGTGGAATGAGCAGTTCTTC.

CDR3 region: CSGAGTANTGELFF. CDR3 in DNA: TGCAGCGGGGCTGGAACAGCGAACACCGGGGAGCTGTTTTTT. The V gene is TRBV29-1, the J gene TRBJ2-2; no reliable D call. Trimming stripped 7 bases from V and 0 bases from J, with 12 bases between. This CDR3 region has 14 residues. CDR1 is SQVTM, CDR2 ANQGSEA, per germline.

The chain carries TRBV14 and TRBJ2-7, with 7 positions matching TRBD2. Germline CDR1 SGHDN, CDR2 FVKESK. There are 16 residues in the CDR3. V shed 1 base, J shed 2 bases, and the junction held 8 bases outside the gene matches. CDR3 amino acids: CASSQGLALQAYEQYF. Written as DNA, the CDR3 is TGTGCCAGCAGCCAAGGACTAGCCCTCCAGGCCTACGAGCAGTACTTC.

This CDR3 reads CASSSWGRTEAFF. CDR3 nucleotides: TGTGCCAGCAGCTCCTGGGGGAGGACTGAAGCTTTCTTT. V is TRBV7-8 and J is TRBJ1-1; tentative D call: TRBD1 (5 bases). This CDR3 spans 13 amino acids. Trimming left V 4 bases short and J 5 bases short, with 11 bases between. Germline CDR1 SGHVS, CDR2 FQNEAQ.

The chain links TRBV19 to TRBJ1-2, with 7 bases aligning to TRBD1. The germline CDR1 and CDR2 sequences are LNHDA and SQIVND (reference sequence). V shed 5 bases and J 4 bases; nucleotides not matched to a gene: 10. This CDR3 region has 15 residues. CDR3 coding DNA: TGTGCCAGTAGTCTCGACAGGGTTCCAATCTATGGCTACACCTTC. Translated, it gives CASSLDRVPIYGYTF.

This chain joins TRBV10-2 and TRBJ2-2, with TRBD2 as a possible D gene (7 bases). In germline, CDR1 is WSHSY, CDR2 SAAADI. The V end was cut by 3 bases, the J end by 7 bases, with 21 bases between. There are 17 residues in the CDR3. CDR3 in amino acids: CASSDEFAGEGVGELFF. The CDR3 bases are TGCGCCAGCAGTGATGAGTTTGCGGGAGAGGGGGTCGGGGAGCTGTTTTTT.

The gene calls are TRBV9 and TRBJ1-5; D is uncertain. This CDR3 comprises 14 residues. Trimming left V 0 bases short and J 5 bases short, with 9 bases between. Germline V lookup: CDR1 SGDLS, CDR2 YYNGEE. The CDR3 sequence: CASSVGGTDQPQHF. The CDR3 DNA reads as TGTGCCAGCAGCGTAGGGGGAACGGATCAGCCCCAGCATTTT.

The CDR3 region has the DNA TGTGCCAGCAGCTTGGCCGTGCACCCCTCCTACGAGCAGTACTTC. It translates to CASSLAVHPSYEQYF. J is TRBJ2-7 and V is TRBV5-4; D unresolved. Germline CDR1 reads SGHNT; CDR2 reads YYREEE (reference sequence). Deletions cut 0 bases from V and 0 bases from J, with 10 bases between. The CDR3 covers 15 residues.

CDR3 in amino acids: CASSPPRPTERIDEQYF. The CDR3 DNA follows: TGTGCCAGCTCACCACCGAGGCCCACAGAGCGCATCGACGAGCAGTACTTC. The chain combines TRBV18 with TRBJ2-7; the D is unclear. This CDR3 is built from 17 residues. The ends were cut back, 0 bases at V and 5 bases at J, with 20 bases in the middle. Germline V gene lookup returns CDR1 KGHSH and CDR2 LQKENI. The full variable domain, completed using reference TRBV18 and TRBJ2-7, is NAGVMQNPRHLVRRRGQEARLRCSPMKGHSHVYWYRQLPEEGLKFMVYLQKENIIDESGMPKERFSAEFPKEGPSILRIQQVVRGDSAAYFCASSPPRPTERIDEQYFGPGTRLTVT.

This chain connects TRBV7-2 to TRBJ2-7; D ambiguous. The CDR3 extends over 15 amino acids. Germline V gene sequence: CDR1 SGHTA, CDR2 FQGNSA. V was pared by 7 bases and J by 1 base, with 17 bases between. CDR3 in amino acids: CASTLGLLSSYEQYF. The CDR3 DNA is TGTGCCAGCACTTTAGGGCTTCTCTCTTCCTACGAGCAGTACTTC.

The chain carries TRBV5-5 and TRBJ2-7, with D maybe TRBD1 (7 bases). CDR3 length: 14 amino acids. The ends were cut back, 0 bases at V and 4 bases at J, with 11 bases in the middle. Germline values: CDR1 SGHKS, CDR2 YYEKEE (reference sequence). CDR3: CASSLAQGGYEQYF. In DNA, the CDR3 is TGTGCCAGCAGCTTGGCGCAGGGGGGATACGAGCAGTACTTC.